The 25 T cell receptor beta chains given below trace back to one sample, sequenced in a study of blood T cell repertoires in COVID-19. Generated by immunoSEQ multiplex PCR, the TCRdb table keeps only in-frame clones and is missing some. The data contain 150,000 to 200,000 clones, about 84% of them seen just once; the ten biggest clones take up 12%. Input material: PBMCs or T cells enriched from blood (not recorded which). The receptors were sampled from a man in his fifties or sixties who had recovered from COVID-19.

This chain links TRBV7-2 with TRBJ1-1, with no clear D. The CDR3 has 13 residues. V was cut by 5 bases and J by 0 bases, with 7 bases left in between. The germline V gene has CDR1 SGHTA and CDR2 FQGNSA. The CDR3 sequence: CASSKEMNTEAFF. The CDR3 coding sequence is TGTGCCAGCAGCAAAGAGATGAACACTGAAGCTTTCTTT. Using reference TRBV7-2 and TRBJ1-1 for the parts outside the CDR3, the full variable domain is GAGVSQSPSNKVTEKGKDVELRCDPISGHTALYWYRQSLGQGLEFLIYFQGNSAPDKSGLPSDRFSAERTGGSVSTLTIQRTQQEDSAVYLCASSKEMNTEAFFGQGTRLTVV.

The V gene is TRBV5-1, the J gene TRBJ1-4; 7 positions agree with TRBD1. Germline assignment: CDR1 SGHRS and CDR2 YFSETQ. V shed 4 bases and J 7 bases; nucleotides not matched to a gene: 10. This CDR3 contains 15 residues. The chain's CDR3 is CASSQKDRWAEKLFF. Written as DNA, the CDR3 is TGCGCCAGCAGCCAAAAGGACAGGTGGGCTGAAAAACTGTTTTTT.

This sequence joins TRBV5-4 and TRBJ1-1, with TRBD1 matching 7 bases. The CDR3 has 14 residues. After removal of 3 bases from V and 1 base from J, the junction contained 3 bases not matched to a gene. Germline V gene lookup returns CDR1 SGHNT and CDR2 YYREEE (reference sequence). The chain's CDR3 is CASSSGTANTEAFF. CDR3 nucleotides: TGTGCCAGCAGCTCCGGGACAGCGAACACTGAAGCTTTCTTT. The complete variable domain, with remaining parts taken from reference TRBV5-4 and TRBJ1-1, reads ETGVTQSPTHLIKTRGQQVTLRCSSQSGHNTVSWYQQALGQGPQFIFQYYREEENGRGNFPPRFSGLQFPNYSSELNVNALELDDSALYLCASSSGTANTEAFFGQGTRLTVV.

This clone came up a few times. The V gene is TRBV5-8, the J gene TRBJ1-1, with 9 bases fitting TRBD1. The ends lost 3 bases at V and 3 bases at J; junction bases unmatched: 6. The germline V gene has CDR1 SGHTS and CDR2 YDEGEE. There are 15 residues in the CDR3. The CDR3 nucleotides are TGTGCCAGCAGCTCCGGACAGGGGACGTACACTGAAGCTTTCTTT. This gives the protein CASSSGQGTYTEAFF. Drawing the rest from reference TRBV5-8 and TRBJ1-1, the complete variable domain is EAGVTQSPTHLIKTRGQQATLRCSPISGHTSVYWYQQALGLGLQFLLWYDEGEERNRGNFPPRFSGRQFPNYSSELNVNALELEDSALYLCASSSGQGTYTEAFFGQGTRLTVV.

The CDR3 DNA follows: TGTGCCAGCAAGGACAACCAAGAGACCCAGTACTTC. This gives the protein CASKDNQETQYF. The chain joins TRBV12-3 or TRBV12-4 to TRBJ2-5; tentative D call: TRBD1 (5 bases). The CDR3 sequence is 12 residues long. Trimming removed 7 bases at V and 0 bases at J, with 6 bases between.

V usage is TRBV12-5 and J usage is TRBJ2-3, with D possibly TRBD2 on 7 matching bases. This CDR3 has 17 amino acids. The V gene lost 6 bases and the J gene lost 1 base, with 20 bases spanning the gap. Per germline, CDR1 LGHNT and CDR2 FRNRAP. CDR3 region: CASGPGRAGAGTDTQYF. CDR3 DNA sequence: TGTGCTAGTGGCCCCGGACGGGCGGGGGCCGGCACAGATACGCAGTATTTT.

This rearrangement joins TRBV5-1 to TRBJ1-1, with 9 bases aligning to TRBD1. Germline CDR1 SGHRS, CDR2 YFSETQ. J gave up 4 bases and V 0 bases, and 7 bases lay outside the gene matches. The length of the CDR3 is 16 residues. DNA for the CDR3: TGCGCCAGCAGCTTGGCCGGGACAGGGAGGGGCACTGAAGCTTTCTTT. It encodes CASSLAGTGRGTEAFF.

This rearrangement joins TRBV3-1 (or the pseudogene TRBV3-2) to TRBJ2-5; 8 bases agree with TRBD2. The junction had 8 bases not matched to a gene; V was cut back by 2 bases and J by 9 bases. Germline-derived CDR1 and CDR2 are LGHDT and YNNKEL (reference sequence). The CDR3 is 14 residues long. CDR3 nucleotides: TGTGCCAGCAGCCAATCGGGGGGGGTGCGGGCCCAGTACTTC. Translated, it gives CASSQSGGVRAQYF.

This chain links TRBV11-1 with TRBJ1-1; 10 bases line up with TRBD1. The V gene's germline CDR1 is SGHAT and CDR2 FQDESV (reference sequence). J gave up 9 bases and V 3 bases, and 13 bases lay outside the gene matches. The CDR3 consists of 16 residues. The CDR3 is CASSLGMVRQGAKAFF. CDR3 DNA sequence: TGTGCCAGCAGCTTGGGAATGGTAAGACAGGGGGCGAAAGCTTTCTTT.

V gene TRBV3-1 (or the pseudogene TRBV3-2) combines with J gene TRBJ1-5; TRBD1 matches 11 bases. Germline V gene data show CDR1 as LGHDT and CDR2 as YNNKEL (reference sequence). Trimming cost V 0 bases and J 6 bases; bases outside gene matches: 4. This CDR3 spans 16 amino acids. CDR3 region: CASSQDGTGGSQPQHF. The CDR3 nucleotides are TGTGCCAGCAGCCAAGATGGGACAGGGGGAAGTCAGCCCCAGCATTTT.

V is TRBV11-1 and J is TRBJ1-2; TRBD1 is a possible D gene (6 bases). Trimming left V 2 bases short and J 13 bases short, with 14 bases between. CDR1 is SGHAT, CDR2 FQDESV, per germline (reference sequence). This CDR3 is built from 12 residues. The CDR3 loop is CASSLRGQGCTF. CDR3 in DNA: TGTGCCAGCAGCTTACGGGGTCAGGGGTGCACCTTC.

The rearrangement joins TRBV5-1 to TRBJ1-2; D remains ambiguous. V was pared by 0 bases and J by 4 bases, with 10 bases between. CDR1 and CDR2 (germline): SGHRS, YFSETQ. This CDR3 has 14 amino acids. DNA of the CDR3: TGCGCCAGCAGCTTGGCCTATCAGGCCTATGGCTACACCTTC. Translated: CASSLAYQAYGYTF.

The chain employs TRBV11-2 and TRBJ2-7, with 7 bases that match TRBD1. From germline, CDR1 is SGHAT and CDR2 FQNNGV. The CDR3 spans 14 residues. V lost 0 bases and J lost 9; bases outside the gene matches: 8. In DNA form, the CDR3 reads TGTGCCAGCAGCTTAGACGGGACAGCCGGAGGGCAGTACTTC. This gives the protein CASSLDGTAGGQYF.

The CDR3 DNA sequence: TGTGCCAGCAGTTCCCCTAGACGGCTTGAGAGCTACAATGAGCAGTTCTTC. The encoded protein is CASSSPRRLESYNEQFF. The chain has TRBV28 and TRBJ2-1; D is unclear. Germline V lookup: CDR1 MDHEN, CDR2 SYDVKM. This CDR3 contains 17 residues. V was shortened by 4 bases and J by 3 bases, with 19 bases between the two germline ends.

The genes are TRBV2 and TRBJ2-1; D may be TRBD1 (5 bases). Deletions cut 3 bases from V and 4 bases from J, with 16 bases between. The CDR3 spans 16 residues. Germline-derived CDR1 and CDR2 are SNHLY and FYNNEI. The CDR3 region is CASSEVTAIAYNEQFF. Here the CDR3 DNA reads TGTGCCAGCAGTGAGGTGACAGCAATAGCTTACAATGAGCAGTTCTTC.

V gene TRBV7-9 combines with J gene TRBJ2-3; D not resolved. Germline CDR1 and CDR2: SEHNR and FQNEAQ (reference sequence). The CDR3 has 16 residues. V was clipped by 1 base and J by 1 base, with 12 bases between them. The CDR3 loop reads CASSLGLSEGTDTQYF. The CDR3 DNA is TGTGCCAGCAGCTTAGGACTCAGTGAGGGCACAGATACGCAGTATTTT. Drawing the rest from reference TRBV7-9 and TRBJ2-3, the complete variable domain is DTGVSQNPRHKITKRGQNVTFRCDPISEHNRLYWYRQTLGQGPEFLTYFQNEAQLEKSRLLSDRFSAERPKGSFSTLEIQRTEQGDSAMYLCASSLGLSEGTDTQYFGPGTRLTVL.

The genes are TRBV11-2 and TRBJ1-1; the match to TRBD1 covers 7 bases. The CDR3 spans 13 residues. The ends lost 3 bases at V and 13 bases at J; junction bases unmatched: 11. From germline, CDR1 is SGHAT and CDR2 FQNNGV. The chain's CDR3 is CASSFRDRLGSFF. The CDR3 DNA is TGTGCCAGCAGCTTTCGGGACAGACTGGGTAGTTTCTTT.

This clone was recorded once. This rearrangement joins TRBV2 to TRBJ2-7, with a tentative D call TRBD2 (5 bases). Trimming cost V 6 bases and J 7 bases, with 19 bases left between them. Germline assignment: CDR1 SNHLY and CDR2 FYNNEI. CDR3 length equals 14 residues. Written as DNA, the CDR3 is TGTGCCAGCAGGGAGGAGAGGGTTAATGGGGAGCAGTACTTC. The encoded protein is CASREERVNGEQYF.

CDR3 bases: TGTGCCAGCAGCCAAGGGGGGGTCTACACTGAAGCTTTCTTT. Translation: CASSQGGVYTEAFF. The genes are TRBV3-1 (or the pseudogene TRBV3-2) and TRBJ1-1; a weak D match, TRBD1 (5 bases). Germline CDR1 is LGHDT and CDR2 is YNNKEL (reference sequence). V shed 1 base and J shed 3 bases, with 9 bases lying between them. CDR3 length: 14 amino acids.

V usage is TRBV27 and J usage is TRBJ1-1; no definite D call. Trimming shortened V by 1 base and J by 3 bases, and 6 bases separated the two germline ends. Germline values: CDR1 MNHEY, CDR2 SMNVEV (reference sequence). The length of the CDR3 is 13 residues. CDR3: CASSLWRYTEAFF. CDR3 DNA sequence: TGTGCCAGCAGTTTATGGCGGTACACTGAAGCTTTCTTT.

The V gene is TRBV5-4, the J gene TRBJ1-6; 7 bases map to TRBD1. The CDR3 has 17 amino acids. V shed 3 bases, J shed 6 bases, and the junction held 12 bases outside the gene matches. Germline V gene sequence: CDR1 SGHNT, CDR2 YYREEE (reference sequence). The CDR3 bases are TGTGCCAGCAGCTCGGCTCCTACAGGGGCCGGTAATTCACCCCTCCACTTT. Its translation: CASSSAPTGAGNSPLHF.

The CDR3 DNA reads TGCGCCAGCAGCCAAGCACGGTACTACGAGCAGTACTTC. Translating it yields CASSQARYYEQYF. The gene calls are TRBV4-3 and TRBJ2-7, with unresolved D. CDR3 length: 13 residues. V lost 1 base, J lost 3 bases, and 7 bases lay in between. Per the germline V gene, CDR1 is LGHNA and CDR2 is YSLEER.

The rearrangement joins TRBV7-9 to TRBJ1-5, with 8 bases that match TRBD1. This CDR3 contains 14 residues. CDR1 is SEHNR, CDR2 FQNEAQ, per germline (reference sequence). Unmatched junction bases numbered 4, after V lost 5 bases and J lost 4 bases. For the CDR3, the DNA is TGTGCCAGCAGCCAGACAGGGGATAATCAGCCCCAGCATTTT. It is translated as CASSQTGDNQPQHF.

The gene calls are TRBV4-3 and TRBJ1-2; D remains unclear. The V end lost 3 bases, the J end lost 2 bases, and 16 bases lay between the germline ends. The CDR3 length is 16 residues. In germline, CDR1 is LGHNA, CDR2 YSLEER. CDR3: CASSQYGVGRNYGYTF. The CDR3 nucleotides read TGCGCCAGCAGCCAGTACGGGGTGGGCCGAAACTATGGCTACACCTTC.

The rearrangement links TRBV11-2 to TRBJ1-2; perhaps TRBD1 as D (6 bases). The V end was cut by 2 bases, the J end by 4 bases, with 11 bases between. Germline loops: CDR1 SGHAT, CDR2 FQNNGV. The CDR3 contains 14 residues. The CDR3 loop reads CASSLRQDPYGYTF. CDR3 coding DNA: TGTGCCAGCAGCTTAAGACAGGACCCCTATGGCTACACCTTC.